This T cell receptor beta chain was sequenced during a study of cytomegalovirus exposure and HLA in healthy donors. The CDR3 runs 14 residues. Trimming took off 5 bases at V and 3 bases at J, with 10 bases between the two ends. Germline V gene lookup returns CDR1 MGHDK and CDR2 SYGVNS. Researchers ran the PCR with 60 Vbeta and 13 Jbeta primers. The protocol was immunoSEQ multiplex PCR, while the TCRdb copy is restricted to in-frame clones and leaves out a portion. The table has 55,000 to 65,000 clones, roughly three quarters seen once. The TCR originated in a woman aged 30 to 39 in good health and CMV-seronegative. This chain uses TRBV25-1 with TRBJ2-2; D remains ambiguous. Sequencing was performed on PBMCs. The CDR3 nucleotides read TGTGCCAGCAGTCCGTTACTTTACACCGGGGAGCTGTTTTTT. Its protein is CASSPLLYTGELFF.